This T cell receptor (beta chain) was obtained from a study of cytomegalovirus exposure and HLA in healthy donors. The trim removed 0 bases at V and 7 bases at J, leaving 18 bases unmatched. Germline V lookup: CDR1 LGHNT, CDR2 FRNRAP. This CDR3 has 19 residues. In regard to this clone: The antigen is unknown.

Study-wide findings and caveats: Some V segments, TRBV6-2 and TRBV6-3 among them, were indistinguishable and were therefore excluded. In presence/absence analyses, roughly uniform sequencing depth across donors was assumed. The study labeled about 160 TCR beta chains cytomegalovirus-associated.

Use of 60 Vbeta and 13 Jbeta primers characterized the PCR. Clones were read by immunoSEQ multiplex PCR, and TCRdb kept only the in-frame ones, dropping some. Of roughly 150,000 clones in the sample, nearly 80% were seen once. The sample was PBMCs. The TCR sequence derives from a young woman in good health and CMV-seronegative. The rearrangement uses TRBV12-5 and TRBJ1-5; TRBD1 agrees at 7 bases. The CDR3 sequence is CASGLVREGGRGFWQPQHF. The CDR3 region has the DNA TGTGCTAGTGGTTTGGTAAGAGAGGGAGGCAGGGGGTTTTGGCAGCCCCAGCATTTT.